Listed below are T cell receptor beta chains from one sample, sequenced in a study of siplizumab effects on memory and regulatory T cells. Sequenced by immunoSEQ multiplex PCR; TCRdb stores in-frame clones only, minus some. The table records fewer than 120,000 clones, around nine tenths of them present only once. The sample taken for sequencing was CD4+ T cells sorted from blood. These receptor sequences come from a human donor in good health. Each CDR3 is given with its conserved first and last residue. The D gene is left open where the match is weak. Rows may omit the clone size; those that give it use once, few, many or a size class.

v_call	clone_size	d_call	j_call	cdr3_aa	cdr3_nt
TRBV5-8	NA	NA	TRBJ2-2	CASSLVRTSGTGELFF	TGTGCCAGCAGCTTGGTTCGGACTTCGGGCACCGGGGAGCTGTTTTTT
TRBV11-2	once	NA	TRBJ1-3	CASSLDSSGNTIYF	TGTGCCAGCAGCCTGGACAGCTCTGGAAACACCATATATTTT
TRBV2	NA	NA	TRBJ1-6	CASSEEDSGSPLHF	TGTGCCAGCAGTGAAGAGGACAGTGGATCACCCCTCCACTTT
TRBV20-1	NA	NA	TRBJ2-3	CSARSGDTQYF	TGCAGTGCTAGAAGCGGAGATACGCAGTATTTT
TRBV13	NA	NA	TRBJ1-2	CASSNMRTGVYGYTF	TGTGCCAGCAGCAATATGCGGACGGGGGTTTATGGCTACACCTTC
TRBV9	NA	TRBD1	TRBJ2-1	CASSVVPGQGINEQFF	TGTGCCAGCAGCGTAGTGCCAGGACAGGGGATAAATGAGCAGTTCTTC
TRBV5-6	NA	NA	TRBJ2-1	CASSLTNEQFF	TGTGCCAGCAGCTTGACCAATGAGCAGTTCTTC
TRBV19	NA	NA	TRBJ2-7	CASSLSGSSYEQYF	TGTGCCAGTAGTCTGTCTGGGAGCTCCTACGAGCAGTACTTC
TRBV7-6	once	NA	TRBJ1-1	CASSLNRDLEAFF	TGTGCCAGCAGCTTAAACAGGGACCTTGAAGCTTTCTTT
TRBV7-9	NA	TRBD2	TRBJ2-1	CASSLALGRAGGPYNEQFF	TGTGCCAGCAGCTTAGCACTGGGTCGAGCGGGGGGACCTTACAATGAGCAGTTCTTC